The present T cell receptor beta chain was sequenced within a study of monozygotic twins with inflammatory bowel disease. Germline CDR1 SGDLS, CDR2 YYNGEE. This CDR3 region has 14 residues. No DNA is given; TCRdb re-called the 5' RACE reads and lists each CDR3 protein once. The sample has over 150,000 distinct CDR3 sequences, and its top ten clones hold 2.8%. Sequenced material: blood. The chain combines TRBV9 with TRBJ1-6; TCRdb returns TRBD1, unconfirmable since there is no DNA. This TCR came from a human donor with ulcerative colitis or Crohn's disease, or a healthy co-twin of an affected twin (not recorded which). Here the CDR3 reads CASSSDGGNSPLHF.